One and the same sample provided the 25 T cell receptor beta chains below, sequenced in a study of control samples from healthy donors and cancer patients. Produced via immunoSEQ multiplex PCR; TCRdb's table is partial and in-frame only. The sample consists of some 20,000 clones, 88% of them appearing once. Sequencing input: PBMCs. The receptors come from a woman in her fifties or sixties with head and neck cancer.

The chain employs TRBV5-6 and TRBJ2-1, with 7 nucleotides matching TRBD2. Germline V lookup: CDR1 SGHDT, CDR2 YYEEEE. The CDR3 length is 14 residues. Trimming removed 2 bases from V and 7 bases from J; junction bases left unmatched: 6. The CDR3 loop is CASSLSSGFNEQFF. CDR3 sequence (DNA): TGTGCCAGCAGCTTATCTAGCGGATTTAATGAGCAGTTCTTC.

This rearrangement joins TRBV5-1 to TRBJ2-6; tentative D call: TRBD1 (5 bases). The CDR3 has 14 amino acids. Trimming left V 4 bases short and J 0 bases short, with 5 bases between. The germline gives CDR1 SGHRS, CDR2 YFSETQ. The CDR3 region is CASSDSSGANVLTF. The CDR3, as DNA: TGCGCCAGCAGCGACAGCTCTGGGGCCAACGTCCTGACTTTC.

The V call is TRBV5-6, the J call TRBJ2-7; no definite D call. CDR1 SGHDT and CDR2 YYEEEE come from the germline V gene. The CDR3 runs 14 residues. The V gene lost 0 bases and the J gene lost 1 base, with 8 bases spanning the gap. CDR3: CASSLDSRSYEQYF. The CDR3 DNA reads TGTGCCAGCAGCTTGGATTCCCGATCCTACGAGCAGTACTTC.

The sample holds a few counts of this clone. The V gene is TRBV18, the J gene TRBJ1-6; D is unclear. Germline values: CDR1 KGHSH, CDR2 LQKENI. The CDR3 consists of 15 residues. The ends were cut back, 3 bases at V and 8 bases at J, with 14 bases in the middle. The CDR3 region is CASSPARPSDSPLHF. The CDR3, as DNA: TGTGCCAGCTCACCGGCCAGACCCTCTGATTCACCCCTCCACTTT. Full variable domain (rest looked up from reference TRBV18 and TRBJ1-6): NAGVMQNPRHLVRRRGQEARLRCSPMKGHSHVYWYRQLPEEGLKFMVYLQKENIIDESGMPKERFSAEFPKEGPSILRIQQVVRGDSAAYFCASSPARPSDSPLHFGNGTRLTVT.

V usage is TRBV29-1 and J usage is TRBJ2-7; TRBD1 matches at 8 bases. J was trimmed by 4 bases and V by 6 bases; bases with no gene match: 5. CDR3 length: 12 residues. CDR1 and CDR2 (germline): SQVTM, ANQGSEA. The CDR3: CSVRTGRYEQYF. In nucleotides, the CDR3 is TGCAGCGTCCGGACAGGGAGGTACGAGCAGTACTTC.

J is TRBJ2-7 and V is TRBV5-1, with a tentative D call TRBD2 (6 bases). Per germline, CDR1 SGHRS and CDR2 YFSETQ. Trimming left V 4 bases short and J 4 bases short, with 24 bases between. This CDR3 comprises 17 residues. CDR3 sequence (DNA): TGCGCCAGCAGCCCGCAACCCCGGGGGAAGAGGGTGTACGAGCAGTACTTC. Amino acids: CASSPQPRGKRVYEQYF.

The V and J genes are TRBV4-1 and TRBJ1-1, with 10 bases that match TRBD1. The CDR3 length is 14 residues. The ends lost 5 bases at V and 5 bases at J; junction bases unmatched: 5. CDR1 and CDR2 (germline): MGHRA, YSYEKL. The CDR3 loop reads CASSWDRGKTEAFF. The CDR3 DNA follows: TGCGCCAGCAGCTGGGACAGGGGAAAGACTGAAGCTTTCTTT.

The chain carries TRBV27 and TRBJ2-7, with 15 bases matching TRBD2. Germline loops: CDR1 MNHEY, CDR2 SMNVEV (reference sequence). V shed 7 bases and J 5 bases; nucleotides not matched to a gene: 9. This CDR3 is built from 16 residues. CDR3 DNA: TGTGCCAGCACCCCCGGGACTAGCGGGAGGTTCGACGAGCAGTACTTC. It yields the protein CASTPGTSGRFDEQYF.

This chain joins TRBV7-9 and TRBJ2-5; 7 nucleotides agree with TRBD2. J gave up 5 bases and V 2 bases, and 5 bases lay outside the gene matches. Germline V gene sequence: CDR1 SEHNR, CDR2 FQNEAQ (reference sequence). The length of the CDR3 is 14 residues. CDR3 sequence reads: CASSLTGGGETQYF. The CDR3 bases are TGTGCCAGCAGCTTAACGGGAGGAGGGGAGACCCAGTACTTC. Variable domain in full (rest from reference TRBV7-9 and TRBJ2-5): DTGVSQNPRHKITKRGQNVTFRCDPISEHNRLYWYRQTLGQGPEFLTYFQNEAQLEKSRLLSDRFSAERPKGSFSTLEIQRTEQGDSAMYLCASSLTGGGETQYFGPGTRLLVL.

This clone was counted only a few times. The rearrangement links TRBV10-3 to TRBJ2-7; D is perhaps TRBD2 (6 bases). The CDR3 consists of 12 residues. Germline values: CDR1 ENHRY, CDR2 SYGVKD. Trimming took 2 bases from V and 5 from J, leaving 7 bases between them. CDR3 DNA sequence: TGTGCCATCAGTGAGGGAGGGGACGAGCAGTACTTC. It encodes CAISEGGDEQYF.

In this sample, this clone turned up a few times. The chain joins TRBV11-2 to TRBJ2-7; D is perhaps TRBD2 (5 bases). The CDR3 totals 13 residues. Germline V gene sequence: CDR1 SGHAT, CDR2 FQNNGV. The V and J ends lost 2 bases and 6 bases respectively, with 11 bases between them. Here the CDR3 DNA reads TGTGCCAGCAGCTTATTTTCGGGAATCGAGCAGTACTTC. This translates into CASSLFSGIEQYF.

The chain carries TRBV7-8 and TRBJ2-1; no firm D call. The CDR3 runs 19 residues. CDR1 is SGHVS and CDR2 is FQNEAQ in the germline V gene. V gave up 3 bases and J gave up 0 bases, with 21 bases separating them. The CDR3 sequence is CASSFTPGRGKSSYNEQFF. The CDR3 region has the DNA TGTGCCAGCAGCTTCACTCCCGGGCGCGGCAAGAGCTCCTACAATGAGCAGTTCTTC.

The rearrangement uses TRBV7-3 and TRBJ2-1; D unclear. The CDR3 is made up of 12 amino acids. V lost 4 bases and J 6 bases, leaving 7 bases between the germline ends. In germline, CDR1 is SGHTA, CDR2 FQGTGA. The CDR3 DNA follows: TGTGCCAGCAGCTCGTCCCCCAATGAGCAGTTCTTC. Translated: CASSSSPNEQFF.

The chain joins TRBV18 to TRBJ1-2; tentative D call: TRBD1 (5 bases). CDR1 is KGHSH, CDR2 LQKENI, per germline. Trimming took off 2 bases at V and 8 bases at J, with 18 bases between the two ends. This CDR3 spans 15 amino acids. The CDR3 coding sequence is TGTGCCAGCTCACCAGCAGGGCCCTCAACTCAGGGCTACACCTTC. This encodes CASSPAGPSTQGYTF.

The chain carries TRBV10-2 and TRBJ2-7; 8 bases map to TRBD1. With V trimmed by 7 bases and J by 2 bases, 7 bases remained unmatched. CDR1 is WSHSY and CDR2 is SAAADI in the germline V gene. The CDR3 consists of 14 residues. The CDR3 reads CASTGQAKAYEQYF. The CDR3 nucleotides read TGCGCCAGCACGGGACAGGCAAAAGCCTACGAGCAGTACTTC.

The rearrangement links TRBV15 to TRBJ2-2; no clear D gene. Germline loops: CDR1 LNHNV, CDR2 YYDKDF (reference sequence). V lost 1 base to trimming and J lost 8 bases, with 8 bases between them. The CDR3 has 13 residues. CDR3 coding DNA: TGTGCCACCAGCAGAGCCAGGAGAGGGGAGCTGTTTTTT. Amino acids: CATSRARRGELFF.

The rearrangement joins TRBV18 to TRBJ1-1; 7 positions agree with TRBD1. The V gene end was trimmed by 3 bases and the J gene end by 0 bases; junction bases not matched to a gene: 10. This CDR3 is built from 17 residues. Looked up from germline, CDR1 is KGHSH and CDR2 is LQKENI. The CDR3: CASSPGTAGLMNTEAFF. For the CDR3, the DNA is TGTGCCAGCTCACCTGGGACAGCCGGCCTTATGAACACTGAAGCTTTCTTT.

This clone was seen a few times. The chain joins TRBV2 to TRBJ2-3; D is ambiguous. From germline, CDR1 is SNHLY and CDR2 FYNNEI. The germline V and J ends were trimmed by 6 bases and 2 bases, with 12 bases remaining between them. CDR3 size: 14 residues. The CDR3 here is CASRREATTDTQYF. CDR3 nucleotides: TGTGCCAGCAGGAGAGAGGCCACCACAGATACGCAGTATTTT.

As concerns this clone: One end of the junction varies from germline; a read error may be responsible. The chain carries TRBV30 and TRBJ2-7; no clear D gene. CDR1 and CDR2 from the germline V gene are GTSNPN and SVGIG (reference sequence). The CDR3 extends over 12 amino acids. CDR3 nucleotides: TGTGCCTGGAGTGTAGGTAGCCCCGAGGAGTACTTC. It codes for CAWSVGSPEEYF.

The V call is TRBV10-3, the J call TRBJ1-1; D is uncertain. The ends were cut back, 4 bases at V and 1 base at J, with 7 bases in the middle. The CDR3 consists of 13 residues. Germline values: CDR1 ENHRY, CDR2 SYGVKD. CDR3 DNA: TGTGCCATCAGTGTAGATACGAACACTGAAGCTTTCTTT. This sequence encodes CAISVDTNTEAFF.

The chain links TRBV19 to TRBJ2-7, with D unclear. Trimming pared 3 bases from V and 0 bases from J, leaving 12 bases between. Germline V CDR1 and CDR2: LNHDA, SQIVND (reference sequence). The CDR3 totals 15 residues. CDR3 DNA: TGTGCCAGTAGTATCTCCTTCAGCAGCTCCTACGAGCAGTACTTC. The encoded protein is CASSISFSSSYEQYF.

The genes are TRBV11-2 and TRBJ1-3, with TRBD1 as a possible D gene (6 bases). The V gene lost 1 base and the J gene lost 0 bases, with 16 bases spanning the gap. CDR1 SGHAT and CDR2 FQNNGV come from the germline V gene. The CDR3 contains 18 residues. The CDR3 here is CASSLVPQGISSGNTIYF. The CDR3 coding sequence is TGTGCCAGCAGCTTAGTTCCCCAGGGGATTAGCTCTGGAAACACCATATATTTT.

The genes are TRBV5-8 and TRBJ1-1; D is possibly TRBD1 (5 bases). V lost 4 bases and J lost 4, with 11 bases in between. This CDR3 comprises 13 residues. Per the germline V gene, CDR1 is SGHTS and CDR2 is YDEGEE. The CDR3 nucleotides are TGTGCCAGCAGCAGTAGGGGTGGCACTGAAGCTTTCTTT. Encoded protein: CASSSRGGTEAFF. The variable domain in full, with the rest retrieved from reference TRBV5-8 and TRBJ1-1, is EAGVTQSPTHLIKTRGQQATLRCSPISGHTSVYWYQQALGLGLQFLLWYDEGEERNRGNFPPRFSGRQFPNYSSELNVNALELEDSALYLCASSSRGGTEAFFGQGTRLTVV.

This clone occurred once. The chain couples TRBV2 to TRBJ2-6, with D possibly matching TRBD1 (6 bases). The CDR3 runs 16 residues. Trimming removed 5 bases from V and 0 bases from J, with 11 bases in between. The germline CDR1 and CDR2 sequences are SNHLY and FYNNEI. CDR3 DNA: TGTGCCAGCAGTTACAGGGCCCCCTCTGGGGCCAACGTCCTGACTTTC. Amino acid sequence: CASSYRAPSGANVLTF. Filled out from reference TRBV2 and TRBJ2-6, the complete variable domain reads EPEVTQTPSHQVTQMGQEVILRCVPISNHLYFYWYRQILGQKVEFLVSFYNNEISEKSEIFDDQFSVERPDGSNFTLKIRSTKLEDSAMYFCASSYRAPSGANVLTFGAGSRLTVL.

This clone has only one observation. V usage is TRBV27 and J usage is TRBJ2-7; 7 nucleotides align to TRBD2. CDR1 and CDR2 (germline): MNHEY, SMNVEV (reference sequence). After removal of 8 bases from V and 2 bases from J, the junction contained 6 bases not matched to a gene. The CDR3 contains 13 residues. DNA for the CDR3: TGTGCCAGCTCCTCTAGCGGTCCCTACGAGCAGTACTTC. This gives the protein CASSSSGPYEQYF.